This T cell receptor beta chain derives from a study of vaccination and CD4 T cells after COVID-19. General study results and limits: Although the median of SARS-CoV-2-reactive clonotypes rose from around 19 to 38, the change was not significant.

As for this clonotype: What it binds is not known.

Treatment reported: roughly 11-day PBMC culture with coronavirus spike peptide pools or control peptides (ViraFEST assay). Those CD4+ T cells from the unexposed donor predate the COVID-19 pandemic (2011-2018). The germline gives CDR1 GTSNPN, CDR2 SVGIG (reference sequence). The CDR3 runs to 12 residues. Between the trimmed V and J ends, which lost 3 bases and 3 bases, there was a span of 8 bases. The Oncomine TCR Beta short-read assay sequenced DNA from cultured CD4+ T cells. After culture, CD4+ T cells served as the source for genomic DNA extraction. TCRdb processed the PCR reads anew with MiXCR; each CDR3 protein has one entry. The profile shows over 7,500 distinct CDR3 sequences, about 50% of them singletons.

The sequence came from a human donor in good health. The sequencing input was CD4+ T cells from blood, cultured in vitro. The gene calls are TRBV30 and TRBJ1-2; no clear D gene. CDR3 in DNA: TGTGCCTGGAGGGGCCGTGACTATGGCTACACCTTC. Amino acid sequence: CAWRGRDYGYTF. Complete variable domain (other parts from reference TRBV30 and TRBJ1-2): SQTIHQWPATLVQPVGSPLSLECTVEGTSNPNLYWYRQAAGRGLQLLFYSVGIGQISSEVPQNLSASRPQDRQFILSSKKLLLSDSGFYLCAWRGRDYGYTFGSGTRLTVV.